This T cell receptor (beta chain) was found in a study of cytomegalovirus exposure and HLA in healthy donors. Study conclusions and caveats: Sequencing depth across donors, presence/absence analyses assumed, was roughly uniform.

Primers: 60 Vbeta forward and 13 Jbeta reverse. Authors' analysis steps: Unique TCR beta chains totaled some 78 million in a later count, with roughly 10 million of them shared. The assay was immunoSEQ multiplex PCR, and TCRdb's table has in-frame clones only and misses some. The V and J calls and clone size are taken from that table; D and trimming were inferred from the DNA. This table has over 100,000 clones, about 61% appearing once. This CDR3 is 15 amino acids long. The V gene's germline CDR1 is MDHEN and CDR2 SYDVKM. The V end lost 2 bases, the J end lost 2 bases, and 13 bases lay between the germline ends. Comment on this clone: What it recognizes is unknown.

The sequence derives from a young woman in good health and CMV-seronegative. The V gene is TRBV28, the J gene TRBJ2-7; weak D call: TRBD2 (5 bases). The specimen sequenced was PBMCs. The CDR3 here is CASSLGGRSPYEQYF. In DNA form, the CDR3 reads TGTGCCAGCAGTTTAGGAGGCAGGTCCCCCTACGAGCAGTACTTC. The full variable domain, completed using reference TRBV28 and TRBJ2-7, is DVKVTQSSRYLVKRTGEKVFLECVQDMDHENMFWYRQDPGLGLRLIYFSYDVKMKEKGDIPEGYSVSREKKERFSLILESASTNQTSMYLCASSLGGRSPYEQYFGPGTRLTVT.